The next 28 T cell receptor beta chains were all read from a single sample in a study of PD-1 blockade in mismatch repair-deficient tumors (dated by TCRdb to about 2017). Receptors were amplified or captured by the immunoSEQ multiplex PCR assay. In TCRdb, the immuneACCESS table is reduced to in-frame sequences with V and J assigned. These tables do not hold every clone; where another copy was compared, an unresolved V gene accounts for under half, and the others remain unexplained. Across this sample there are 70,000 to 90,000 clones, with roughly 80% seen only once. The ten largest clones take up roughly 6% of the sample. The sequencing here drew on peripheral blood, taken 44 weeks after starting pembrolizumab. The receptors shown here come from an adult with mismatch repair-deficient cancer.

DNA for the CDR3: TGTGCCAGCAGTTGGGACAGTGTAGTCTCTGGGGCCAACGTCCTGACTTTC. It encodes CASSWDSVVSGANVLTF. The chain recombines TRBV2 with TRBJ2-6; 7 bases are a match to TRBD1. After removal of 5 bases from V and 0 bases from J, the junction contained 7 bases not matched to a gene. Germline CDR1 SNHLY, CDR2 FYNNEI. CDR3 length: 17 residues. The full variable domain, with the rest looked up from reference TRBV2 and TRBJ2-6, is EPEVTQTPSHQVTQMGQEVILRCVPISNHLYFYWYRQILGQKVEFLVSFYNNEISEKSEIFDDQFSVERPDGSNFTLKIRSTKLEDSAMYFCASSWDSVVSGANVLTFGAGSRLTVL.

The V gene is TRBV29-1, the J gene TRBJ2-7; D gene ambiguous. Germline V gene data show CDR1 as SQVTM and CDR2 as ANQGSEA. CDR3 size: 10 residues. Deletions cut 2 bases from V and 6 bases from J, with 5 bases between. CDR3 coding DNA: TGCAGCGTTGAAAATACCGAGCAGTACTTC. Protein product: CSVENTEQYF.

This clone is a singleton in its sample. This chain links TRBV18 with TRBJ2-1; D is uncertain. Germline V gives CDR1 KGHSH, CDR2 LQKENI. The CDR3 covers 17 residues. The V end lost 3 bases, the J end lost 1 base, and 16 bases lay between the germline ends. The CDR3 bases are TGTGCCAGCTCACCTTCAGATAACAGAGCATCCTACAATGAGCAGTTCTTC. Protein sequence: CASSPSDNRASYNEQFF.

The V and J genes are TRBV7-9 and TRBJ1-4, with 9 bases aligning to TRBD1. V was clipped by 4 bases and J by 7 bases; unmatched bases: 7. Germline CDR1 is SEHNR and CDR2 is FQNEAQ (reference sequence). The CDR3 extends over 15 amino acids. CDR3 residues: CASSSNRDRVEKLFF. CDR3 sequence (DNA): TGTGCCAGCAGCTCAAACCGGGACAGGGTTGAAAAACTGTTTTTT.

J is TRBJ2-1 and V is TRBV5-1; 9 positions match TRBD2. The V segment lost 4 bases and the J segment 8 bases; nucleotides outside the gene matches: 10. The CDR3 runs 15 residues. Germline V lookup: CDR1 SGHRS, CDR2 YFSETQ. Written as DNA, the CDR3 is TGCGCCAGCAGCAAGGGGGGCGGGAGGGCCGATGAGCAGTTCTTC. It codes for CASSKGGGRADEQFF.

The chain has TRBV30 and TRBJ2-1; 16 bases match TRBD2. Germline CDR1 and CDR2: GTSNPN and SVGIG (reference sequence). The CDR3 consists of 16 residues. The V and J ends lost 2 bases and 9 bases, in that order; junction bases with no gene match: 7. In nucleotides, the CDR3 is TGTGCCTGGAGTTCCGGGACTAGCGGGAGGGCTTTTGAGCAGTTCTTC. Its translation is CAWSSGTSGRAFEQFF.

V is TRBV7-8 and J is TRBJ2-2; the D gene is possibly TRBD1 (5 bases). CDR1 is SGHVS, CDR2 FQNEAQ, per germline. The CDR3 has 15 amino acids. V shed 2 bases and J shed 0 bases, with 7 bases lying between them. The chain's CDR3 is CASSLRQSNTGELFF. CDR3 sequence (DNA): TGTGCCAGCAGCTTAAGACAGTCGAACACCGGGGAGCTGTTTTTT.

The chain employs TRBV18 and TRBJ1-3, with D uncertain. CDR3 length equals 14 residues. CDR1 KGHSH and CDR2 LQKENI come from the germline V gene. Trimming pared 0 bases from V and 4 bases from J, leaving 7 bases between. The CDR3 coding sequence is TGTGCCAGCTCACCACCGGCAGCCGGAAACACCATATATTTT. Translation: CASSPPAAGNTIYF.

The rearrangement joins TRBV6-5 to TRBJ2-3, with D hard to call. The CDR3 extends over 15 amino acids. V lost 5 bases to trimming and J lost 2 bases, with 14 bases between them. CDR1 is MNHEY and CDR2 is SVGAGI in the germline V gene. CDR3 region: CASSSSWGHTDTQYF. CDR3 DNA sequence: TGTGCCAGCAGTAGCTCCTGGGGTCACACAGATACGCAGTATTTT.

This chain connects TRBV7-9 to TRBJ1-2, with D hard to call. Trimming removed 1 base from V and 6 bases from J, with 6 bases in between. The CDR3 is 12 residues long. Germline V lookup: CDR1 SEHNR, CDR2 FQNEAQ (reference sequence). Written as DNA, the CDR3 is TGTGCCAGCAGCTTAGGCGCTGATGGCTACACCTTC. The encoded protein is CASSLGADGYTF.

The rearrangement uses TRBV7-2 and TRBJ1-2; D possibly corresponds to TRBD1 (6 bases). The germline V and J ends were trimmed by 7 bases and 4 bases, with 16 bases remaining between them. CDR3 length equals 14 residues. Per germline, CDR1 SGHTA and CDR2 FQGNSA. The CDR3 nucleotides read TGTGCCAGCAACACTCAGGGGCCCTCCTATGGCTACACCTTC. This sequence encodes CASNTQGPSYGYTF.

J is TRBJ1-2 and V is TRBV6-1; TRBD1 agrees at 8 bases. V was pared by 1 base and J by 4 bases, with 8 bases of the junction left unmatched. Per germline, CDR1 MNHNS and CDR2 SASEGT. The CDR3 sequence is 16 residues long. The CDR3 reads CASSEEGQGARYGYTF. The DNA for the CDR3 is TGTGCCAGCAGTGAAGAAGGCCAGGGGGCGCGCTATGGCTACACCTTC.

This clone was counted a single time. The chain employs TRBV7-9 and TRBJ1-2, with 12 bases that match TRBD1. The CDR3 length is 15 residues. Trimming cost V 4 bases and J 2 bases; bases outside gene matches: 2. Germline CDR1 SEHNR, CDR2 FQNEAQ (reference sequence). The CDR3 sequence is CASSWGQGANYGYTF. The CDR3 nucleotides read TGTGCCAGCAGCTGGGGACAGGGGGCCAACTATGGCTACACCTTC.

This chain connects TRBV5-1 to TRBJ2-7; weak D call: TRBD2 (7 bases). This CDR3 is 14 amino acids long. The V gene lost 0 bases and the J gene lost 5 bases, with 12 bases spanning the gap. CDR1 and CDR2 (germline): SGHRS, YFSETQ. CDR3 in amino acids: CASSLVGGPHEQYF. The DNA for the CDR3 is TGCGCCAGCAGCTTGGTGGGGGGGCCCCACGAGCAGTACTTC.

The chain combines TRBV6-5 with TRBJ1-2, with unresolved D. This CDR3 is 13 amino acids long. Trimming left V 6 bases short and J 8 bases short, with 16 bases between. Germline CDR1 is MNHEY and CDR2 is SVGAGI. CDR3 nucleotides: TGTGCCAGCAGCCAGGTGGCCCCAAGGGGCTACACCTTC. It codes for CASSQVAPRGYTF.

V gene TRBV6-5 combines with J gene TRBJ2-7; no reliable D call. Trimming removed 6 bases from V and 3 bases from J, with 12 bases in between. The length of the CDR3 is 13 residues. Germline V gives CDR1 MNHEY, CDR2 SVGAGI. The CDR3 protein is CASRRTVLYEQYF. The CDR3 nucleotides are TGTGCCAGCAGACGAACAGTTCTCTACGAGCAGTACTTC.

This clone is a singleton in its sample. This chain uses TRBV9 with TRBJ2-2; 12 bases map to TRBD2. From germline, CDR1 is SGDLS and CDR2 YYNGEE. The V segment lost 1 base and the J segment 2 bases; nucleotides outside the gene matches: 9. The CDR3 sequence is 19 residues long. CDR3 nucleotides: TGTGCCAGCAGCGTACTAGCGGGAGGGAGGGGTGTAAACACCGGGGAGCTGTTTTTT. This translates into CASSVLAGGRGVNTGELFF. Drawing the rest from reference TRBV9 and TRBJ2-2, the complete variable domain is DSGVTQTPKHLITATGQRVTLRCSPRSGDLSVYWYQQSLDQGLQFLIQYYNGEERAKGNILERFSAQQFPDLHSELNLSSLELGDSALYFCASSVLAGGRGVNTGELFFGEGSRLTVL.

This clone was observed a handful of times. J is TRBJ2-1 and V is TRBV14, with TRBD2 matching 12 bases. CDR3 length equals 19 residues. V shed 0 bases and J 7 bases; nucleotides not matched to a gene: 13. CDR1 and CDR2 from the germline V gene are SGHDN and FVKESK. For the CDR3, the DNA is TGTGCCAGCAGCCAAGATCCATCGAGACTAGCGGGAGAGAGGAATGAGCAGTTCTTC. It yields the protein CASSQDPSRLAGERNEQFF.

The chain uses TRBV7-8 and TRBJ2-1, with a weak D call TRBD1 (6 bases). Between the trimmed V and J ends, which lost 6 bases and 7 bases, there was a span of 16 bases. The germline V gene encodes CDR1 SGHVS and CDR2 FQNEAQ. This CDR3 comprises 14 residues. CDR3 in DNA: TGTGCCAGCAGTCCACGGGACAAGATGAATGAGCAGTTCTTC. This encodes CASSPRDKMNEQFF.

The chain carries TRBV9 and TRBJ2-2; 8 nucleotides line up with TRBD2. The CDR3 is 16 amino acids. Germline values: CDR1 SGDLS, CDR2 YYNGEE. The V segment lost 4 bases and the J segment 2 bases; nucleotides outside the gene matches: 7. This chain's CDR3 is CASSPGTRLNTGELFF. CDR3 DNA: TGTGCCAGCAGCCCCGGGACTAGACTTAACACCGGGGAGCTGTTTTTT.

The V and J genes are TRBV6-1 and TRBJ2-7; 11 bases line up with TRBD2. CDR3 length: 15 amino acids. Per the germline V gene, CDR1 is MNHNS and CDR2 is SASEGT. V gave up 1 base and J gave up 6 bases; unmatched junction bases: 5. The chain's CDR3 is CASSEEGLAGGEQYF. In nucleotides, the CDR3 is TGTGCCAGCAGTGAAGAGGGGCTAGCGGGAGGCGAGCAGTACTTC.

This clone has just one count. The V and J genes are TRBV6-1 and TRBJ2-2; no definite D call. Trimming removed 1 base from V and 1 base from J, with 7 bases in between. Germline V gives CDR1 MNHNS, CDR2 SASEGT. The CDR3 is 15 residues long. CDR3 in amino acids: CASSEGYRNTGELFF. CDR3 nucleotides: TGTGCCAGCAGTGAAGGGTATAGGAACACCGGGGAGCTGTTTTTT.

V is TRBV11-2 and J is TRBJ2-1, with D uncertain. Trimming left V 4 bases short and J 13 bases short, with 14 bases between. Germline V gene lookup returns CDR1 SGHAT and CDR2 FQNNGV. This CDR3 region has 12 residues. The CDR3 region has the DNA TGTGCCAGCAGCTCTACTGCGGTCCACCAGTTCTTC. This codes for CASSSTAVHQFF.

The rearrangement links TRBV19 to TRBJ2-7, with D possibly matching TRBD2 (5 bases). Trimming pared 5 bases from V and 2 bases from J, leaving 16 bases between. Germline V CDR1 and CDR2: LNHDA, SQIVND (reference sequence). The CDR3 length is 15 residues. The DNA for the CDR3 is TGTGCCAGTAGTGAAGAGGGAGCAGGTCCCTACGAGCAGTACTTC. Translation gives CASSEEGAGPYEQYF.

The rearrangement joins TRBV19 to TRBJ2-7; D gene unclear. The CDR3 contains 12 residues. Trimming shortened V by 0 bases and J by 8 bases, and 8 bases separated the two germline ends. Germline V gene data show CDR1 as LNHDA and CDR2 as SQIVND (reference sequence). CDR3 sequence (DNA): TGTGCCAGTAGTATAGATGCCGTGAAGCAGTACTTC. Amino acids: CASSIDAVKQYF.

This chain links TRBV7-3 with TRBJ2-1, with 15 positions matching TRBD2. The CDR3 is made up of 17 amino acids. Germline values: CDR1 SGHTA, CDR2 FQGTGA. Trimming at V came to 5 bases and at J to 7 bases, leaving 9 bases not matched to a gene. In nucleotides, the CDR3 is TGTGCCAGCAGCGAACCGGGACTAGCGGGAGGAGATAATGAGCAGTTCTTC. Encoded protein: CASSEPGLAGGDNEQFF.

This chain joins TRBV4-2 and TRBJ2-1; tentatively, D is TRBD1 (5 bases). Germline CDR1 LGHNA, CDR2 YNFKEQ. There are 13 residues in the CDR3. V lost 0 bases to trimming and J lost 12 bases, with 12 bases between them. In nucleotides, the CDR3 is TGTGCCAGCAGCCAAGATGGGGCTAGTGCGCAGTTCTTC. As protein: CASSQDGASAQFF.

This clone was picked up a small number of times. The CDR3 region has the DNA TGTGCCAGCAGCCCCATAGCGGGAGCGTCCTACGAGCAGTACTTC. As protein: CASSPIAGASYEQYF. This chain connects TRBV14 to TRBJ2-7; 9 nucleotides align to TRBD2. The ends lost 4 bases at V and 1 base at J; junction bases unmatched: 5. Germline CDR1 SGHDN, CDR2 FVKESK. The length of the CDR3 is 15 residues. The whole variable domain, remainder taken from reference TRBV14 and TRBJ2-7, is EAGVTQFPSHSVIEKGQTVTLRCDPISGHDNLYWYRRVMGKEIKFLLHFVKESKQDESGMPNNRFLAERTGGTYSTLKVQPAELEDSGVYFCASSPIAGASYEQYFGPGTRLTVT.